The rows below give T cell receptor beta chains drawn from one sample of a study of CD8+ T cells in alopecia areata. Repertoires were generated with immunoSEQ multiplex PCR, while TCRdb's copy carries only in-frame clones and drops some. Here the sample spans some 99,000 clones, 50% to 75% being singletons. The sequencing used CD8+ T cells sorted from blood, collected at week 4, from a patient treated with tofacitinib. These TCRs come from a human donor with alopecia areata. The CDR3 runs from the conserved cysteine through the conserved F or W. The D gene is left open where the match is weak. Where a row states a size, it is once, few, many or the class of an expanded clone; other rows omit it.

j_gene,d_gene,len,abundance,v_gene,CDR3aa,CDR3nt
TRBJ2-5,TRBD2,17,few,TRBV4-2,CASSPWTSGAPQETQYF,TGTGCCAGCAGCCCGTGGACTAGCGGGGCCCCTCAAGAGACCCAGTACTTC
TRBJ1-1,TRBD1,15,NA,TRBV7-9,CASSLITGGDTEAFF,TGTGCCAGCAGCTTAATCACAGGGGGTGATACTGAAGCTTTCTTT
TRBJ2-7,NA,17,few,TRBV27,CASSLSSSGTVSYEQYF,TGTGCCAGCAGTTTATCCTCATCTGGGACTGTATCCTACGAGCAGTACTTC
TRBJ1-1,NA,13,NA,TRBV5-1,CASSLGATTEAFF,TGCGCCAGCAGCTTGGGCGCCACCACTGAAGCTTTCTTT
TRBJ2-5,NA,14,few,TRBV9,CASSVDYGQETQYF,TGTGCCAGCAGCGTAGATTACGGCCAAGAGACCCAGTACTTC
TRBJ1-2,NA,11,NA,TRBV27,CATAPYYGYTF,TGTGCCACCGCACCCTACTATGGCTACACCTTC
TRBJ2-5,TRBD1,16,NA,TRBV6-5,CASSSITGTAQETQYF,TGTGCCAGCAGTTCCATCACCGGGACAGCACAAGAGACCCAGTACTTC
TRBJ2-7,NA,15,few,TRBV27,CASSPAASITYEQYF,TGTGCCAGCAGTCCCGCCGCCAGTATTACCTACGAGCAGTACTTC
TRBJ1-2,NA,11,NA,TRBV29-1,CSVVGGYGYTF,TGCAGCGTTGTGGGGGGGTATGGCTACACCTTC
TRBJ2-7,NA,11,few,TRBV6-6,CASSNTYEQYF,TGTGCCAGCAGTAATACCTACGAGCAGTACTTC
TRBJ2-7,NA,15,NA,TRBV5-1,CASSIVEGGHYEQYF,TGCGCCAGCAGCATCGTCGAGGGGGGCCACTACGAGCAGTACTTC
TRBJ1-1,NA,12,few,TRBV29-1,CSVEHSLNEAFF,TGCAGCGTTGAACACAGTCTTAATGAAGCTTTCTTT
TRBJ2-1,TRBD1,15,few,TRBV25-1,CASSDPGQGYNEQFF,TGTGCCAGCAGCGATCCGGGACAGGGGTACAATGAGCAGTTCTTC
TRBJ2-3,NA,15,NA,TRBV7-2,CASSLGDLSTDTQYF,TGTGCCAGCAGCTTAGGCGACCTTAGCACAGATACGCAGTATTTT
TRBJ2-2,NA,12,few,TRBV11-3,CASRDSTGELFF,TGTGCCAGCAGGGACTCCACCGGGGAGCTGTTTTTT
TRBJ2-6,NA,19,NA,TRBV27,CASSLYRASHISGANVLTF,TGTGCCAGCAGTTTATATAGGGCCTCCCACATTTCTGGGGCCAACGTCCTGACTTTC
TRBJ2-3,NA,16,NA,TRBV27,CASSPDLRWATDTQYF,TGTGCCAGCAGCCCTGATTTGCGATGGGCCACAGATACGCAGTATTTT
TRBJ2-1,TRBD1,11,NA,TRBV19,CASQGGGEQFF,TGTGCCAGCCAAGGGGGCGGGGAGCAGTTCTTC
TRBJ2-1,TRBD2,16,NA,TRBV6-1,CASSGAGLAAYNEQFF,TGTGCCAGCAGTGGGGCGGGACTAGCGGCCTACAATGAGCAGTTCTTC
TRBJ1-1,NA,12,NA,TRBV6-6,CASSYGSPGAFF,TGTGCCAGCAGTTACGGATCTCCGGGAGCTTTCTTT
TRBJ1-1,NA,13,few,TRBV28,CASSQRGDSEAFF,TGTGCCAGCAGTCAACGGGGGGATAGTGAAGCTTTCTTT
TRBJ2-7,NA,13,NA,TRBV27,CASSWDPSYEQYF,TGTGCCAGCAGTTGGGACCCCTCCTACGAGCAGTACTTC
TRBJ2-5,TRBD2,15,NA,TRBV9,CASSAGLAGEETQYF,TGTGCCAGCAGCGCCGGACTAGCGGGGGAAGAGACCCAGTACTTC
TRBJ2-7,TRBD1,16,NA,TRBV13,CASSLAGQVYPYEQYF,TGTGCCAGCAGCTTAGCTGGACAGGTATACCCCTACGAGCAGTACTTC
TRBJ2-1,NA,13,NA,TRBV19,CASRQGSYNEQFF,TGTGCCAGTAGGCAGGGATCCTACAATGAGCAGTTCTTC